Included here is one T cell receptor (beta chain) sequence, with context. Its antigen is unknown. These data belong to a study of radiotherapy plus CTLA-4 blockade in lung cancer. Study-wide background: Objective responses were documented in 15% to 20% of patients, with disease control in approximately 31%.

Study outcomes and limitations: Interferon-beta and early blood T cell clone dynamics reportedly predicted response best. TCR clones of tumor origin grew in blood after radiotherapy plus ipilimumab.

Focal radiation and CTLA-4 blockade (ipilimumab) were tested in chemo-refractory metastatic non-small-cell lung cancer patients. Using immunoSEQ multiplex PCR, the repertoire was profiled, and TCRdb retains in-frame clones only, with some absent. The sample includes 51,000 or so clones, 70% to 90% seen only once; the top ten take almost 8%. The specimen comprised peripheral blood, sampled from a patient treated with radiotherapy plus ipilimumab. This receptor was identified in a human donor with non-small cell lung cancer whose response to radiotherapy plus ipilimumab could not be evaluated.

In nucleotides, the CDR3 is TGTGCCAGCAGTGGGGTTGTACAGGGAGGCAATCAGCCCCAGCATTTT. This encodes CASSGVVQGGNQPQHF. V and J are TRBV6-1 and TRBJ1-5; D might be TRBD1 (6 bases). V lost 4 bases and J lost 2, with 15 bases in between. CDR3 length equals 16 residues. Per germline, CDR1 MNHNS and CDR2 SASEGT.